Presented here are 3 T cell receptor beta chains from one specimen sequenced in a study of blood T cell repertoires in COVID-19 (dated by TCRdb to 2020 to 2022). To prepare the library, the immunoSEQ multiplex PCR assay was applied. The clones in this table, taken by TCRdb from immuneACCESS, are in-frame only. Not every clone is retained; where verified, under half of the shortfall comes from an unresolved V gene, and the cause of the rest is unknown. This sample holds under 150,000 clones; around 89% were observed only once. The top ten clonotypes cover 25% to 30% of the sample. The sequencing input was peripheral blood. The source is a human donor in a cohort sampled during active COVID-19.

The chain joins TRBV6-6 to TRBJ2-6, with D tentatively TRBD1 (5 bases). This CDR3 contains 15 residues. CDR1 MNHNY and CDR2 SVGAGI come from the germline V gene (reference sequence). V shed 2 bases and J shed 0 bases, with 5 bases lying between them. This chain's CDR3 is CASSYDSSGANVLTF. In DNA form, the CDR3 reads TGTGCCAGCAGTTACGACAGCTCTGGGGCCAACGTCCTGACTTTC.

This chain links TRBV24-1 with TRBJ1-2; TRBD1 aligns across 12 bases. Germline V lookup: CDR1 KGHDR, CDR2 SFDVKD. V lost 3 bases, J lost 4 bases, and 5 bases stayed unmatched. There are 16 residues in the CDR3. The chain's CDR3 is CATSDRDRGRVYGYTF. DNA of the CDR3: TGTGCCACCAGTGATCGGGACAGGGGGCGCGTCTATGGCTACACCTTC.

The chain employs TRBV5-1 and TRBJ1-1; D is possibly TRBD1 (6 bases). Trimming took 5 bases from V and 3 from J, leaving 17 bases between them. Germline loops: CDR1 SGHRS, CDR2 YFSETQ. CDR3 length equals 15 residues. CDR3 region: CASSWGGGSHTEAFF. CDR3 DNA: TGCGCCAGCAGTTGGGGTGGGGGCTCTCACACTGAAGCTTTCTTT.